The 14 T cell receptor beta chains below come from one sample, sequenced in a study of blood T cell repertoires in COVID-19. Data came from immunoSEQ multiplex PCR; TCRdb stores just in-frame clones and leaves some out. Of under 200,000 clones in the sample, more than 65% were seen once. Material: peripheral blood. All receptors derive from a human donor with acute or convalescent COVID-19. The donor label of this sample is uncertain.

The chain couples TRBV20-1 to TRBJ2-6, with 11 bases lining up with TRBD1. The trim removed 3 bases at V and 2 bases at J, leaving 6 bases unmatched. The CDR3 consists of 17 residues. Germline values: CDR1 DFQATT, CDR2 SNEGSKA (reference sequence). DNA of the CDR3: TGCAGTGCTAGTTCACCGGGACAGGGGGCTGGGGCCAACGTCCTGACTTTC. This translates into CSASSPGQGAGANVLTF.

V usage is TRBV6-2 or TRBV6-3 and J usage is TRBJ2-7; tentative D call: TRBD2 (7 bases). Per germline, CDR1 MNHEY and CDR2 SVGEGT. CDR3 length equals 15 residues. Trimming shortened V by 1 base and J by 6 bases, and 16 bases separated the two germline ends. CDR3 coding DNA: TGTGCCAGCAGTTACTTGAGGGGGGGCCAGGGCGAGCAGTACTTC. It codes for CASSYLRGGQGEQYF.

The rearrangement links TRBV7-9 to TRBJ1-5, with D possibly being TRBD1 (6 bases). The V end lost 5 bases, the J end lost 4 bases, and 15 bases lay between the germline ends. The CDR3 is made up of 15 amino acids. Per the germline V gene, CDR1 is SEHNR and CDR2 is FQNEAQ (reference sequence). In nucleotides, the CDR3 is TGTGCCAGCAGCCCAGGGGAGGGTGCGAATCAGCCCCAGCATTTT. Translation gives CASSPGEGANQPQHF.

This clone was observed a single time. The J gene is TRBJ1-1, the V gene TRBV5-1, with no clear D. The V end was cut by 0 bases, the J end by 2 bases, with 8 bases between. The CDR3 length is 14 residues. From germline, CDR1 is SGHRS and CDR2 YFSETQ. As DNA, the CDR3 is TGCGCCAGCAGCTTGGACAGTTTAAACACTGAAGCTTTCTTT. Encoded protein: CASSLDSLNTEAFF.

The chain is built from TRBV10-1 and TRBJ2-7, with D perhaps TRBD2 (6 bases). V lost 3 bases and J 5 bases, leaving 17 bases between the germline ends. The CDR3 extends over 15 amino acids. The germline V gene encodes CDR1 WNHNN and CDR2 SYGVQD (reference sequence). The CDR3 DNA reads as TGCGCCAGCAGTGATCGCGGGGTACGTGGGAACGAGCAGTACTTC. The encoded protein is CASSDRGVRGNEQYF.

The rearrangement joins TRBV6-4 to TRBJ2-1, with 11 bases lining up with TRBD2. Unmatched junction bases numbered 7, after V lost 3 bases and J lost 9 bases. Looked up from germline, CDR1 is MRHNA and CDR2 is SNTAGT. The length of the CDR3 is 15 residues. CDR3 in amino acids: CASSETSGAEGEQFF. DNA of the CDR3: TGTGCCAGCAGTGAGACTAGCGGGGCTGAAGGTGAGCAGTTCTTC.

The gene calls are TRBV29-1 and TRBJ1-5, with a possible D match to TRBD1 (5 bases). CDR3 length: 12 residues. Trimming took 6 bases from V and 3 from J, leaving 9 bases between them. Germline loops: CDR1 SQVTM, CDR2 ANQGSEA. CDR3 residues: CSVQGYNQPQHF. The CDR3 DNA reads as TGCAGCGTCCAGGGCTACAATCAGCCCCAGCATTTT.

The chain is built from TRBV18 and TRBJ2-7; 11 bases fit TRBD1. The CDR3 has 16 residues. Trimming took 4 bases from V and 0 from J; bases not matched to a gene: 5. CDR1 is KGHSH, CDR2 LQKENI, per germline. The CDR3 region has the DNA TGTGCCAGCTCACGCTCCGGGACAGGGGGCTCCTACGAGCAGTACTTC. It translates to CASSRSGTGGSYEQYF.

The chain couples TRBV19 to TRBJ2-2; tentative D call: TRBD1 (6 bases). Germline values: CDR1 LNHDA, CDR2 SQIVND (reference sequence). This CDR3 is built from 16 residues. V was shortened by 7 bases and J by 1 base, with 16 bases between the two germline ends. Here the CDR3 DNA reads TGTGCCAGTAAGGTTCCAGGACAGCGGAACACCGGGGAGCTGTTTTTT. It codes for CASKVPGQRNTGELFF.

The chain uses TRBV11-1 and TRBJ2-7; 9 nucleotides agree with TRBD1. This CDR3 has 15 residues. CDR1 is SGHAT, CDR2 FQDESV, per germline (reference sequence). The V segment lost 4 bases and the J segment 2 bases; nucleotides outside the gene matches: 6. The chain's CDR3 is CASSSMDRGPYEQYF. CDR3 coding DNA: TGTGCCAGCAGCTCGATGGACAGGGGTCCCTACGAGCAGTACTTC.

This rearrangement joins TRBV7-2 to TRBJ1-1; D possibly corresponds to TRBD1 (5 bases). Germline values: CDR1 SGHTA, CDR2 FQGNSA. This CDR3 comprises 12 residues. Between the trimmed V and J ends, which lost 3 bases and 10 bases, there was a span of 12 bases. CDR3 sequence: CASSFRVSGAFF. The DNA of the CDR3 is TGTGCCAGCAGCTTCAGGGTTTCCGGAGCTTTCTTT. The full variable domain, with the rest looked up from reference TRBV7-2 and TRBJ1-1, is GAGVSQSPSNKVTEKGKDVELRCDPISGHTALYWYRQSLGQGLEFLIYFQGNSAPDKSGLPSDRFSAERTGGSVSTLTIQRTQQEDSAVYLCASSFRVSGAFFGQGTRLTVV.

CDR3 bases: TGTGCCAGCAGCCTGGGGACCTCCGGACAGGGGGACTACGAGCAGTACTTC. Its protein is CASSLGTSGQGDYEQYF. The genes are TRBV11-3 and TRBJ2-7, with 10 nucleotides matching TRBD1. Germline V lookup: CDR1 SGHNT, CDR2 YENEEA. CDR3 length: 17 amino acids. The V and J ends lost 5 bases and 3 bases, in that order; junction bases with no gene match: 13.

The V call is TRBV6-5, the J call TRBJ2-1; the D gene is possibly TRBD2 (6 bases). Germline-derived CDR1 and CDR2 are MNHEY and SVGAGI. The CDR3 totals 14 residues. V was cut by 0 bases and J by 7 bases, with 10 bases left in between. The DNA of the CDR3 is TGTGCCAGCAGTTACTCGACTGGGGGGAATGAGCAGTTCTTC. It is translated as CASSYSTGGNEQFF.

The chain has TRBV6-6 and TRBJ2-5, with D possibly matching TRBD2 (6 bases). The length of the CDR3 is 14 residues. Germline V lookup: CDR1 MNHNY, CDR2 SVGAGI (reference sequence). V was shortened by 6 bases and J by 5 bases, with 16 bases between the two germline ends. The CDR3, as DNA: TGTGCCAGCAGCCGGGGAGGAGGTGGGGAGACCCAGTACTTC. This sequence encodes CASSRGGGGETQYF.